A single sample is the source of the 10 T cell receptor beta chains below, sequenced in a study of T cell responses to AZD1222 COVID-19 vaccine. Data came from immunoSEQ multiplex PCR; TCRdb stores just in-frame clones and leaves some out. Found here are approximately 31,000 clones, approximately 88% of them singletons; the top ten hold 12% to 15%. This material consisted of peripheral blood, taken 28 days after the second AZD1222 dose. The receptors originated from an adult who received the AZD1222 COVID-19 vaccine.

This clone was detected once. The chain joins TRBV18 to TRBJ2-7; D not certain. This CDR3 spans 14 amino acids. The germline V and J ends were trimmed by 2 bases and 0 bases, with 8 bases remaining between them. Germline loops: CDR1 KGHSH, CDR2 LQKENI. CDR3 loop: CASSPGVSSYEQYF. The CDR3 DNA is TGTGCCAGCTCACCAGGGGTGAGCTCCTACGAGCAGTACTTC.

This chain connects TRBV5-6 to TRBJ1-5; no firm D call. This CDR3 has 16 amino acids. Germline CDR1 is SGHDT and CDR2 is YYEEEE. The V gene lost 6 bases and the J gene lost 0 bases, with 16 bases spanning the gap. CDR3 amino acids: CASTLLGPHSNQPQHF. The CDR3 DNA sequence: TGTGCCAGCACCTTACTGGGCCCCCATAGCAATCAGCCCCAGCATTTT.

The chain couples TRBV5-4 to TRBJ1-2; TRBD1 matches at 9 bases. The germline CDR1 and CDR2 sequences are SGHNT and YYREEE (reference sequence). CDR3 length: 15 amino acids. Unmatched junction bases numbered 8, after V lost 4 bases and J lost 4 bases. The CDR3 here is CASSAGGQGAYGYTF. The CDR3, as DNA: TGTGCCAGCAGCGCTGGGGGACAGGGTGCCTATGGCTACACCTTC.

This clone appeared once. The CDR3 sequence is CASSVAGTTNEKLFF. CDR3 sequence (DNA): TGTGCCAGCAGCGTAGCTGGAACAACTAATGAAAAACTGTTTTTT. The V gene is TRBV9, the J gene TRBJ1-4; D is ambiguous. Germline-derived CDR1 and CDR2 are SGDLS and YYNGEE. The CDR3 extends over 15 amino acids. The V end lost 0 bases, the J end lost 0 bases, and 6 bases lay between the germline ends.

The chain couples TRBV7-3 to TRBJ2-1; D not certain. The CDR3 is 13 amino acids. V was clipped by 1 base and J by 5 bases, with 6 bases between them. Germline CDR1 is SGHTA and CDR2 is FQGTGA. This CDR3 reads CASSLMADNEQFF. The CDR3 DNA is TGTGCCAGCAGCTTAATGGCTGACAATGAGCAGTTCTTC.

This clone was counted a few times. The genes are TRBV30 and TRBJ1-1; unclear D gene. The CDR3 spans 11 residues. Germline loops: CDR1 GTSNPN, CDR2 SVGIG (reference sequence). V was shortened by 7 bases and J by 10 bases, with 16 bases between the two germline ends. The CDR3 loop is CASTMTSGAFF. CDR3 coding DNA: TGTGCCTCCACTATGACTTCTGGAGCTTTCTTT.

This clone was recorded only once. The CDR3 DNA is TGTGCCAGCAGCTTGGGAGGGGGGTTAACCTACGAGCAGTACTTC. This gives the protein CASSLGGGLTYEQYF. The genes are TRBV5-4 and TRBJ2-7; D may be TRBD1 or TRBD2 (6 bases each). V lost 0 bases and J lost 2, with 12 bases in between. The CDR3 is 15 amino acids. Germline V gene data show CDR1 as SGHNT and CDR2 as YYREEE (reference sequence).

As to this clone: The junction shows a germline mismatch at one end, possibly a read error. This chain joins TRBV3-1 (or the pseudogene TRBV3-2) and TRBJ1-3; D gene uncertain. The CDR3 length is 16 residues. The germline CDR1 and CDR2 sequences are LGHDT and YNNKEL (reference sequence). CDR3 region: CASSQDLGYSGNTIYF. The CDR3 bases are TGTGCAAGCAGCCAAGATCTGGGGTACTCTGGAAACACCATATATTTT.

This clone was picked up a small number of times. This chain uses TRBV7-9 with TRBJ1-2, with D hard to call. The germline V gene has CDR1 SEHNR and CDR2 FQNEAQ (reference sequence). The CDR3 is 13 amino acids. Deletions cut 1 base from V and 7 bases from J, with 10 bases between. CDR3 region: CASSLEGKSGYTF. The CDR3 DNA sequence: TGTGCCAGCAGCTTAGAGGGAAAGAGTGGCTACACCTTC.

CDR3 sequence: CASSSGTASTDTQYF. As DNA, the CDR3 is TGCGCCAGCAGCTCCGGGACGGCTAGCACAGATACGCAGTATTTT. V gene TRBV5-1 combines with J gene TRBJ2-3; D assignment may be TRBD1 or TRBD2 (5 bases each). The CDR3 is 15 residues long. Trimming took 3 bases from V and 0 from J, leaving 11 bases between them. Germline V gives CDR1 SGHRS, CDR2 YFSETQ.